This record looks at one T cell receptor beta chain sequence and its context. What it binds is unknown. Profiling relied on immunoSEQ multiplex PCR, and the TCRdb table lists in-frame clones only, not all of them. The sample lists 85,000 to 90,000 clones; around 90% were seen once. Second doses were pooled across both intervals (about 4 or about 12 weeks). These data come from a study of T cell responses to AZD1222 COVID-19 vaccine. Study findings and constraints: Spike-specific TCR breadth and depth went up after people got two AZD1222 doses. Baseline seropositivity characterized only six AZD1222 recipients.

The germline V gene has CDR1 KGHSH and CDR2 LQKENI. V was pared by 0 bases and J by 5 bases, with 9 bases between. The CDR3 is 14 amino acids. The rearrangement uses TRBV18 and TRBJ2-3, with D possibly being TRBD2 (5 bases). Sequenced material: peripheral blood, taken 28 days after the second AZD1222 dose. The TCR originated in an adult who received the AZD1222 COVID-19 vaccine. The CDR3 protein is CASSPPGERDTQYF. CDR3 bases: TGTGCCAGCTCACCACCGGGAGAACGAGATACGCAGTATTTT.